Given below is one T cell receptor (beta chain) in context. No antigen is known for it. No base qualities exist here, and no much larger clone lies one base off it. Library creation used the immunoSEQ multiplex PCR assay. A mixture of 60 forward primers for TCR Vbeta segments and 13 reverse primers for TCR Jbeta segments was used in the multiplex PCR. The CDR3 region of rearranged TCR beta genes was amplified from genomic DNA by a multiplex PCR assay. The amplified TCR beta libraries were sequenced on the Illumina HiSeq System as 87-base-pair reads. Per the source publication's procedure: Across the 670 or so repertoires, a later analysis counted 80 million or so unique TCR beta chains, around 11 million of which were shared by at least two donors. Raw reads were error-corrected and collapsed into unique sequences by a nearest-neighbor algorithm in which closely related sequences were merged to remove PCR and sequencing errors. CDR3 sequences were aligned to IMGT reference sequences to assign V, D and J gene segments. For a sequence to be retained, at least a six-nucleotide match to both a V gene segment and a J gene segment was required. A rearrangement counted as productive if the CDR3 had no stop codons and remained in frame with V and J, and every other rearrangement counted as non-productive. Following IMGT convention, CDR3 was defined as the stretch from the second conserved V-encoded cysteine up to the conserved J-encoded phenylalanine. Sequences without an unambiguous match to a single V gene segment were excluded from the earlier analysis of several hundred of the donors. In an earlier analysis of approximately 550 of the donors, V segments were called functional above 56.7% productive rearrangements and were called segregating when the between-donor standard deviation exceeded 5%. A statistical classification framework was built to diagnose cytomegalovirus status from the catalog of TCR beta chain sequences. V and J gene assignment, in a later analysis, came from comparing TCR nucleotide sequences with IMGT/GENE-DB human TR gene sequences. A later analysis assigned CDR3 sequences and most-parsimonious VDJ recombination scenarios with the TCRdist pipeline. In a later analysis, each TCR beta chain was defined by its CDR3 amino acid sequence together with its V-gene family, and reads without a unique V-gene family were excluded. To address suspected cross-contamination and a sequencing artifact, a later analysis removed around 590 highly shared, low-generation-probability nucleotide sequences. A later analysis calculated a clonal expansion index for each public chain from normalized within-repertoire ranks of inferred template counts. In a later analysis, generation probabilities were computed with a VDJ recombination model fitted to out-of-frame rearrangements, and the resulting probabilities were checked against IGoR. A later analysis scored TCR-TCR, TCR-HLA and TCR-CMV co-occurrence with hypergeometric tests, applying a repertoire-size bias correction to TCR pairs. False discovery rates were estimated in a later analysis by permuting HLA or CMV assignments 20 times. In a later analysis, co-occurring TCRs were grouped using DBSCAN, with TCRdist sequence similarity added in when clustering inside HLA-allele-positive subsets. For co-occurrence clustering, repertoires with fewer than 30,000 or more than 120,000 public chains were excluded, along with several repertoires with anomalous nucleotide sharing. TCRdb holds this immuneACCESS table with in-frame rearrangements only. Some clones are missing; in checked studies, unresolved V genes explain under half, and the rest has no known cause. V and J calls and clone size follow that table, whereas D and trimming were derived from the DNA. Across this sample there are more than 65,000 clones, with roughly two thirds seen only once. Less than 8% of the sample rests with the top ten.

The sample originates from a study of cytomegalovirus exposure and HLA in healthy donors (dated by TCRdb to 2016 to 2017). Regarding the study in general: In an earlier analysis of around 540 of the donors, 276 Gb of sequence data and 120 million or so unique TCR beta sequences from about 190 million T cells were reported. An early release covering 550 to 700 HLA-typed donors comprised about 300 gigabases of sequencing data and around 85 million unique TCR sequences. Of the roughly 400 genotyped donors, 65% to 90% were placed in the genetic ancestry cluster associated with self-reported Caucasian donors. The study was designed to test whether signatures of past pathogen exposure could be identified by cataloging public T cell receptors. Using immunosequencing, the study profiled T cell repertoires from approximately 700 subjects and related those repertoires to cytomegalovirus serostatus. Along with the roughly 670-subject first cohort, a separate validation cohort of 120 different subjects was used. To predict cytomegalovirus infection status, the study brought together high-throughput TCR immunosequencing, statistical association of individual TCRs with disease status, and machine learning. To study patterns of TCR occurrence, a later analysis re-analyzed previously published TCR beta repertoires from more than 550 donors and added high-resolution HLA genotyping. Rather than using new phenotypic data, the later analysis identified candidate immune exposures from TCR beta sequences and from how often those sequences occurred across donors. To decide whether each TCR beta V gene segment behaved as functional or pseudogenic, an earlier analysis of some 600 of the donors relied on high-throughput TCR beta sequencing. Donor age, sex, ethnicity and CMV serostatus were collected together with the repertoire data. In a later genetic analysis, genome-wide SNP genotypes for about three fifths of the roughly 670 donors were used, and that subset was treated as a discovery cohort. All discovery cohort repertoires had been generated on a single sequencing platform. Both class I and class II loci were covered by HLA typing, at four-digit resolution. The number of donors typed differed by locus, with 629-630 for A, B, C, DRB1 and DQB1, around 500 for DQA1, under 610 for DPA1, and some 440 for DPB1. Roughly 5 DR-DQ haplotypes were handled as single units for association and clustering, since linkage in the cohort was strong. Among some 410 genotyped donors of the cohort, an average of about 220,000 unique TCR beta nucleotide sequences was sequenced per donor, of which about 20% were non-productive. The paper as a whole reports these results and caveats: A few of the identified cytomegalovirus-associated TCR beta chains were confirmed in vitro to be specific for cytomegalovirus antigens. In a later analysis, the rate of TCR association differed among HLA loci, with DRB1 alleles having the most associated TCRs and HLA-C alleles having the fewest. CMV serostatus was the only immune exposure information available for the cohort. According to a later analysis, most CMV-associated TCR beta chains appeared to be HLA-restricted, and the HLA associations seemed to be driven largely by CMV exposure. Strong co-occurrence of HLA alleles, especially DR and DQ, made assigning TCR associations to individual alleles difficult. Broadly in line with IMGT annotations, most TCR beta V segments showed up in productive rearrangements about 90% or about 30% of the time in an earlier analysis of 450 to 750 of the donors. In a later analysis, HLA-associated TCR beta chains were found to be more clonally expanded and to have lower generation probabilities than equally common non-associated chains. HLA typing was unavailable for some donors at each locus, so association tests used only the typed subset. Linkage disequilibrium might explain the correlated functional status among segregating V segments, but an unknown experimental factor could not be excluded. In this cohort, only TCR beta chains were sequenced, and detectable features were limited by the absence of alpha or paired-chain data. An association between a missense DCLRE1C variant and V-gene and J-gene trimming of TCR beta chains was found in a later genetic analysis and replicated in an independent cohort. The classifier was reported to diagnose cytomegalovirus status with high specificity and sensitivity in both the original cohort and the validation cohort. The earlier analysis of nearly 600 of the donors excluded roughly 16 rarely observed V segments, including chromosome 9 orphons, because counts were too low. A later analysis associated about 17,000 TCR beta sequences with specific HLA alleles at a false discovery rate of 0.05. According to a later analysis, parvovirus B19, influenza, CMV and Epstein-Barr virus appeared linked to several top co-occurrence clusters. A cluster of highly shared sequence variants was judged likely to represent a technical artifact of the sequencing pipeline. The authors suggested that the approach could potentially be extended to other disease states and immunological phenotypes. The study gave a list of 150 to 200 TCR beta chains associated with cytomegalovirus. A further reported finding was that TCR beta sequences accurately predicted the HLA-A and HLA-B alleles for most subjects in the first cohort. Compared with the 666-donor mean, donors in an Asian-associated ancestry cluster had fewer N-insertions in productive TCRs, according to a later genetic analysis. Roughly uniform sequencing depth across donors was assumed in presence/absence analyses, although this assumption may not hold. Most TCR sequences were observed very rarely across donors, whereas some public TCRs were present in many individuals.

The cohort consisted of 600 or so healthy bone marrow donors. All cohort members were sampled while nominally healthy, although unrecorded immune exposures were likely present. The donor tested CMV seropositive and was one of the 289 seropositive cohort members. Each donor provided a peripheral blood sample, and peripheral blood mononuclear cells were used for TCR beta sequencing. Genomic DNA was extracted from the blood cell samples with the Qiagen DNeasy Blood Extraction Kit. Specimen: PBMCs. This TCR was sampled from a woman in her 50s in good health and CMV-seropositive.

The sequenced DNA: TGTGCCAGCAGTCCCAGGGGGACGAACACTGAAGCTTTCTTT. Its translation reads: CASSPRGTNTEAFF. The V and J genes are TRBV13 and TRBJ1-1, with 7 bases matching TRBD1. In the germline V gene (reference sequence), CDR1 corresponds to PRHDT and CDR2 to FYEKMQ. The CDR3, from cysteine to phenylalanine, totals 14 residues. The kept DNA is CDR3 alone, 42 bases in frame from the first base. The V end gives up 6 bases and the J end 1 base, leaving 5 bases in the junction not matched to a gene.